Sequencing of this T cell receptor (beta chain) was carried out in a study of shared clonotypes between healthy human individuals. This CDR3 has 16 amino acids. CDR1 is GTSNPN and CDR2 is SVGIG in the germline V gene (reference sequence). Unmatched junction bases numbered 11, after V lost 2 bases and J lost 5 bases. Genomic DNA of each subset was evenly split across several immunoSEQ plates. Clones were read by immunoSEQ multiplex PCR, and TCRdb kept only the in-frame ones, dropping some. This sample carries 450,000 to 500,000 clones, around four fifths of them seen once, and the ten largest clones take around 12%. A few counts support this clone.

The sequencing input was PBMCs. This TCR was recovered from a woman aged 40-49 years in good health. Some clones in this sample may be carry-over from other donors' samples. The chain joins TRBV30 to TRBJ1-4, with 7 nucleotides matching TRBD1. The CDR3 region has the DNA TGTGCCTGGAGTCTGCGCCGGACAGGCGTGAATGAAAAACTGTTTTTT. Protein: CAWSLRRTGVNEKLFF.